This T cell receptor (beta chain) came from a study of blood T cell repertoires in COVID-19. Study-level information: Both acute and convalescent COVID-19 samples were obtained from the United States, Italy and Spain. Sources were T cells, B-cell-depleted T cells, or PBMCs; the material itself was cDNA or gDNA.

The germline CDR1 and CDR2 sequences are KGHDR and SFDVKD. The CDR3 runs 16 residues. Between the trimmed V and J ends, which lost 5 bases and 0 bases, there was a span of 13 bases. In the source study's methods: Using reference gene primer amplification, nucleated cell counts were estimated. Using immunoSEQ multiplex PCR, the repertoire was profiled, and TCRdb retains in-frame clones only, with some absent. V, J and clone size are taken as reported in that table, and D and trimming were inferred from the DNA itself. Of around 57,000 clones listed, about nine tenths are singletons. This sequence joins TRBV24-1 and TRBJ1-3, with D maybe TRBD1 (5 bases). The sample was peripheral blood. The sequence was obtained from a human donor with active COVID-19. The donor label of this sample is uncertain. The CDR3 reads CATSVITGSSGNTIYF. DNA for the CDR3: TGTGCCACCAGTGTAATCACAGGTAGCTCTGGAAACACCATATATTTT.